The 27 T cell receptor beta chains presented below share a single source sample, sequenced in a study of identical twins. In TCRdb, the 5' RACE reads were re-called with MiXCR into one record per CDR3 protein. The data show hundreds of thousands of distinct CDR3 sequences, 18% seen once. The data also belong to a second study, concerning T cells expressing NK-cell markers.

Sequencing used PBMCs. These receptors were taken from a woman aged 18-29 years in good health.

This clonotype turned up a few times. The rearrangement uses TRBV29-1 and TRBJ2-1, with 8 bases aligning to TRBD1. Germline CDR1 SQVTM, CDR2 ANQGSEA. V lost 4 bases, J lost 5 bases, and 7 bases stayed unmatched. CDR3 size: 14 residues. CDR3 residues: CSVGRQGTHNEQFF. CDR3 bases: TGCAGCGTTGGGAGACAGGGGACTCACAATGAGCAGTTCTTC.

This sequence joins TRBV5-1 and TRBJ2-5; D is perhaps TRBD1 or TRBD2 (5 bases each). V was cut by 2 bases and J by 3 bases, with 8 bases left in between. The CDR3 loop spans 13 amino acids. Germline values: CDR1 SGHRS, CDR2 YFSETQ. DNA for the CDR3: TGCGCCAGCAGCTTTGAGGGGAAAGAGACCCAGTACTTC. Translation: CASSFEGKETQYF.

This rearrangement joins TRBV29-1 to TRBJ1-2; D is uncertain. The V end was cut by 5 bases, the J end by 8 bases, with 12 bases between. Germline lookup yields CDR1 SQVTM and CDR2 ANQGSEA. The CDR3 is 11 residues long. The CDR3 region has the DNA TGCAGCGTTAACACAGTTATGGGCTACACCTTC. It codes for CSVNTVMGYTF.

This clonotype has more than one count but fewer than ten. The genes are TRBV6-5 and TRBJ1-1, with TRBD1 as a possible D gene (6 bases). CDR1 and CDR2 (germline): MNHEY, SVGAGI. The ends were cut back, 2 bases at V and 4 bases at J, with 11 bases in the middle. This CDR3 contains 14 residues. CDR3 DNA sequence: TGTGCCAGCAGTTACGCCCAGGGGCGCACTGAAGCTTTCTTT. Translation: CASSYAQGRTEAFF.

The V gene is TRBV7-9, the J gene TRBJ1-1; D remains unclear. In germline, CDR1 is SEHNR, CDR2 FQNEAQ (reference sequence). This CDR3 spans 15 amino acids. Trimming removed 5 bases at V and 4 bases at J, with 17 bases between. The CDR3 bases are TGTGCCAGCAGCCAACGGGCAGACATCCGCACTGAAGCTTTCTTT. This encodes CASSQRADIRTEAFF.

Only one count was recorded for this clonotype. The rearrangement links TRBV7-2 to TRBJ2-1; maybe TRBD1 (7 bases). This CDR3 comprises 16 residues. V dropped 3 bases and J dropped 3 bases, with 15 bases sitting between them. CDR1 is SGHTA and CDR2 is FQGNSA in the germline V gene. The CDR3 nucleotides are TGTGCCAGCAGCTTCTTCGGGCGGGACAGCTACAATGAGCAGTTCTTC. This translates into CASSFFGRDSYNEQFF.

V usage is TRBV20-1 and J usage is TRBJ2-1; the D gene is possibly TRBD2 (6 bases). Germline V gives CDR1 DFQATT, CDR2 SNEGSKA (reference sequence). This CDR3 region has 13 residues. V was clipped by 5 bases and J by 10 bases, with 18 bases between them. CDR3 sequence reads: CSAPPPTRREQFF. The CDR3 nucleotides are TGCAGTGCTCCCCCTCCGACTAGAAGAGAGCAGTTCTTC.

The chain links TRBV20-1 to TRBJ1-1; the D gene is possibly TRBD1 (5 bases). This CDR3 comprises 13 residues. CDR1 is DFQATT and CDR2 is SNEGSKA in the germline V gene (reference sequence). Trimming stripped 6 bases from V and 1 base from J, with 12 bases between. In DNA, the CDR3 is TGCAGTGCCTCAGACAGTGGGAACACTGAAGCTTTCTTT. It is translated as CSASDSGNTEAFF.

The V call is TRBV5-1, the J call TRBJ2-7; D unresolved. V was cut by 4 bases and J by 0 bases, with 8 bases left in between. Germline V gives CDR1 SGHRS, CDR2 YFSETQ. The CDR3 consists of 13 residues. CDR3 sequence: CASSGYSSYEQYF. For the CDR3, the DNA is TGCGCCAGCAGCGGGTACAGCTCCTACGAGCAGTACTTC. Full variable domain (rest looked up from reference TRBV5-1 and TRBJ2-7): KAGVTQTPRYLIKTRGQQVTLSCSPISGHRSVSWYQQTPGQGLQFLFEYFSETQRNKGNFPGRFSGRQFSNSRSEMNVSTLELGDSALYLCASSGYSSYEQYFGPGTRLTVT.

The chain carries TRBV4-2 and TRBJ2-7; possibly TRBD1 or TRBD2 for D (6 bases each). CDR1 is LGHNA and CDR2 is YNFKEQ in the germline V gene. Trimming took off 4 bases at V and 5 bases at J, with 12 bases between the two ends. The CDR3 runs 13 residues. In DNA, the CDR3 is TGTGCCAGCAGCCGAACGGGGGCGCACGAGCAGTACTTC. It encodes CASSRTGAHEQYF.

This clonotype was counted between two and nine times. The V and J genes are TRBV5-1 and TRBJ2-2; no reliable D call. Trimming stripped 0 bases from V and 0 bases from J, with 12 bases between. The CDR3 totals 17 residues. Germline assignment: CDR1 SGHRS and CDR2 YFSETQ. CDR3 coding DNA: TGCGCCAGCAGCTTGGAGTACGCATTCGCGAACACCGGGGAGCTGTTTTTT. It codes for CASSLEYAFANTGELFF.

This chain uses TRBV15 with TRBJ2-1; 7 nucleotides line up with TRBD2. Germline assignment: CDR1 LNHNV and CDR2 YYDKDF (reference sequence). Trimming took 8 bases from V and 3 from J; bases not matched to a gene: 4. The CDR3 has 13 residues. The CDR3 coding sequence is TGTGCCACCGCTAGCGGACTCTACAATGAGCAGTTCTTC. It translates to CATASGLYNEQFF. Drawing the rest from reference TRBV15 and TRBJ2-1, the complete variable domain is DAMVIQNPRYQVTQFGKPVTLSCSQTLNHNVMYWYQQKSSQAPKLLFHYYDKDFNNEADTPDNFQSRRPNTSFCFLDIRSPGLGDTAMYLCATASGLYNEQFFGPGTRLTVL.

This clonotype was found a few times. The V gene is TRBV6-1, the J gene TRBJ2-7; 11 positions match TRBD1. This CDR3 contains 15 residues. CDR1 and CDR2 (germline): MNHNS, SASEGT. With 6 bases clipped from V and 2 bases from J, the junction kept 6 bases outside the gene matches. The CDR3 DNA sequence: TGTGCCAGCAGCCGCCGGGACAGGGGGACCTACGAGCAGTACTTC. Protein product: CASSRRDRGTYEQYF.

There are a few counts of this clonotype. The chain is built from TRBV20-1 and TRBJ2-7; D may be TRBD2 (5 bases). This CDR3 spans 12 amino acids. V shed 3 bases and J shed 5 bases, with 11 bases lying between them. Germline CDR1 DFQATT, CDR2 SNEGSKA (reference sequence). In DNA form, the CDR3 reads TGCAGTGCTAGTTGGGAGCCCGACGAGCAGTACTTC. Translation: CSASWEPDEQYF.

This chain uses TRBV12-3 or TRBV12-4 with TRBJ2-2; perhaps TRBD1 as D (5 bases). The CDR3 extends over 13 amino acids. The V end lost 6 bases, the J end lost 4 bases, and 9 bases lay between the germline ends. In DNA form, the CDR3 reads TGTGCCAGCAGCACACAGGTCACCGGGGAGCTGTTTTTT. Its translation: CASSTQVTGELFF.

This clonotype was observed a handful of times. The chain has TRBV6-2 or TRBV6-3 and TRBJ2-7; 7 nucleotides agree with TRBD1. CDR1 and CDR2 (germline): MNHEY, SVGEGT. V lost 6 bases and J lost 6; bases outside the gene matches: 11. The CDR3 spans 14 residues. The CDR3: CASRTSGGDGEQYF. CDR3 DNA: TGTGCCAGCAGGACATCAGGGGGAGACGGCGAGCAGTACTTC.

This clonotype was counted a few times. The chain has TRBV24-1 and TRBJ2-1, with D possibly matching TRBD2 (5 bases). This CDR3 contains 17 residues. Per the germline V gene, CDR1 is KGHDR and CDR2 is SFDVKD. V lost 5 bases and J lost 2, with 18 bases in between. In nucleotides, the CDR3 is TGTGCCACCAGTGCTCCGAGGGAGAGCATGGCCTACAATGAGCAGTTCTTC. Protein product: CATSAPRESMAYNEQFF.

This clonotype was observed many times. The genes are TRBV6-2 or TRBV6-3 and TRBJ2-1, with TRBD2 matching 12 bases. Germline trimming cut 10 bases from V and 9 bases from J; bases unmatched to any gene: 13. Looked up from germline, CDR1 is MNHEY and CDR2 is SVGEGT. The CDR3 is 15 residues long. This chain's CDR3 is CATTRTSGKRGEQFF. The CDR3 DNA reads TGTGCCACTACGCGGACTAGCGGGAAGAGGGGTGAGCAGTTCTTC.

This chain joins TRBV6-1 and TRBJ2-2, with D perhaps TRBD1 (5 bases). The V gene lost 5 bases and the J gene lost 1 base, with 11 bases spanning the gap. The CDR3 runs to 15 residues. Looked up from germline, CDR1 is MNHNS and CDR2 is SASEGT. CDR3 bases: TGTGCCAGCAGTCGCGACAGCCTGAACACCGGGGAGCTGTTTTTT. Translation gives CASSRDSLNTGELFF.

This clonotype was picked up a small number of times. The V and J genes are TRBV7-8 and TRBJ2-1; the D gene is possibly TRBD1 (6 bases). CDR1 and CDR2 from the germline V gene are SGHVS and FQNEAQ. The V end was cut by 0 bases, the J end by 9 bases, with 12 bases between. The CDR3 has 14 amino acids. CDR3 residues: CASSLATGLGEQFF. The CDR3 bases are TGTGCCAGCAGCTTAGCCACAGGGTTGGGTGAGCAGTTCTTC.

The chain couples TRBV10-3 to TRBJ2-1, with 9 bases lining up with TRBD1. The CDR3 covers 15 residues. J gave up 7 bases and V 6 bases, and 10 bases lay outside the gene matches. Germline lookup yields CDR1 ENHRY and CDR2 SYGVKD. CDR3 nucleotides: TGTGCCATCAGAGAAACGGGACAGGGTTCTAATGAGCAGTTCTTC. This encodes CAIRETGQGSNEQFF.

This clonotype was counted between two and nine times. The chain joins TRBV20-1 to TRBJ2-7; 8 bases are a match to TRBD2. This CDR3 comprises 11 residues. In germline, CDR1 is DFQATT, CDR2 SNEGSKA (reference sequence). The CDR3 here is CSGAGEGEQYF. CDR3 in DNA: TGCAGCGGAGCGGGAGAGGGGGAGCAGTACTTC.

This clonotype showed up just a few times. The chain couples TRBV5-1 to TRBJ1-1; no definite D call. The germline gives CDR1 SGHRS, CDR2 YFSETQ. This CDR3 has 11 residues. With 7 bases removed from V and 1 base from J, the gap between germline ends came to 5 bases. The CDR3 loop reads CASQTNTEAFF. The CDR3 DNA reads as TGCGCCAGCCAGACGAACACTGAAGCTTTCTTT.

This clonotype occurred a few times. This rearrangement joins TRBV12-3 or TRBV12-4 to TRBJ2-3; the D is unclear. The CDR3 spans 12 residues. Trimming cost V 5 bases and J 5 bases, with 8 bases left between them. This chain's CDR3 is CASSRRKDTQYF. The CDR3 DNA reads as TGTGCCAGCAGTCGCAGGAAAGATACGCAGTATTTT.

The chain carries TRBV20-1 and TRBJ2-3, with 10 bases that match TRBD2. This CDR3 has 17 amino acids. After removal of 3 bases from V and 1 base from J, the junction contained 10 bases not matched to a gene. The germline CDR1 and CDR2 sequences are DFQATT and SNEGSKA (reference sequence). CDR3 sequence (DNA): TGCAGTGCTAGTTGGGCTAGCGGGAGCCGGGGCACAGATACGCAGTATTTT. This encodes CSASWASGSRGTDTQYF.

This chain uses TRBV7-2 with TRBJ2-4, with 8 positions matching TRBD2. This CDR3 is built from 15 residues. V trimming: 4 bases; J trimming: 7 bases; junction bases outside the gene matches: 9. Germline CDR1 SGHTA, CDR2 FQGNSA. The CDR3 DNA sequence: TGTGCCAGCAGCTCCCAAGCGGGAGTGGAGAACATTCAGTACTTC. This sequence encodes CASSSQAGVENIQYF. The whole variable domain, remainder taken from reference TRBV7-2 and TRBJ2-4, is GAGVSQSPSNKVTEKGKDVELRCDPISGHTALYWYRQSLGQGLEFLIYFQGNSAPDKSGLPSDRFSAERTGGSVSTLTIQRTQQEDSAVYLCASSSQAGVENIQYFGAGTRLSVL.

V usage is TRBV5-6 and J usage is TRBJ2-7; 12 bases match TRBD2. With V trimmed by 3 bases and J by 4 bases, 2 bases remained unmatched. The CDR3 consists of 14 residues. CDR1 is SGHDT, CDR2 YYEEEE, per germline. DNA for the CDR3: TGTGCCAGCAGCTGGGGACTAGCGGGTTACGAGCAGTACTTC. Protein sequence: CASSWGLAGYEQYF.